A single sample gave rise to the 26 T cell receptor beta chains below, sequenced in a study of T cells after yellow fever vaccination. MiXCR was run by TCRdb on the 5' RACE reads, yielding one entry per CDR3 protein. In the table there are 300,000 or so distinct CDR3 sequences, around 6.8% of which are singletons. The specimen was PBMCs, collected around 45 days after the first yellow fever vaccination. Receptors originate from a man between 18 and 35 years old who received the YFV17D yellow fever vaccine.

The chain links TRBV5-1 to TRBJ2-1; no firm D call. The CDR3 spans 12 residues. Trimming removed 1 base from V and 10 bases from J, with 9 bases in between. Looked up from germline, CDR1 is SGHRS and CDR2 is YFSETQ. The CDR3 spells CASSLREGEQFF. Written as DNA, the CDR3 is TGCGCCAGCAGCTTGAGGGAAGGCGAGCAGTTCTTC.

The rearrangement links TRBV11-1 to TRBJ2-5, with D perhaps matching TRBD1 or TRBD2 (5 bases each). This CDR3 has 18 amino acids. V lost 5 bases and J 2 bases, leaving 24 bases between the germline ends. Per germline, CDR1 SGHAT and CDR2 FQDESV (reference sequence). CDR3 in DNA: TGTGCCAGCAGCCCTAGCTGGATGGGGCGGAAATCTCAAGAGACCCAGTACTTC. Translated, it gives CASSPSWMGRKSQETQYF.

This chain uses TRBV7-2 with TRBJ1-2; no reliable D call. Germline CDR1 and CDR2: SGHTA and FQGNSA. V lost 3 bases and J 8 bases, leaving 10 bases between the germline ends. The CDR3 loop spans 12 amino acids. In DNA form, the CDR3 reads TGTGCCAGCAGCTTCTACGACGGCGGCTACACCTTC. Its protein product is CASSFYDGGYTF. Together with reference TRBV7-2 and TRBJ1-2, the CDR3 gives the full variable domain: GAGVSQSPSNKVTEKGKDVELRCDPISGHTALYWYRQSLGQGLEFLIYFQGNSAPDKSGLPSDRFSAERTGGSVSTLTIQRTQQEDSAVYLCASSFYDGGYTFGSGTRLTVV.

The CDR3 DNA reads TGTGCCAGCAGCCTTAGACTAGCCACCAATGAGCAGTTCTTC. It translates to CASSLRLATNEQFF. J is TRBJ2-1 and V is TRBV28, with TRBD2 identical over 7 bases. This CDR3 has 14 residues. V lost 6 bases, J lost 6 bases, and 8 bases stayed unmatched. Germline-derived CDR1 and CDR2 are MDHEN and SYDVKM.

This clonotype was detected only a few times. The CDR3 sequence: CASSPRLAGVFYEQYF. The CDR3 DNA reads TGTGCCAGCAGTCCGAGACTAGCGGGGGTGTTCTACGAGCAGTACTTC. The chain has TRBV12-3 or TRBV12-4 and TRBJ2-7, with 12 bases aligning to TRBD2. Trimming at V came to 5 bases and at J to 3 bases, leaving 8 bases not matched to a gene. This CDR3 is 16 amino acids long.

In this sample, this clonotype turned up a few times. This chain joins TRBV24-1 and TRBJ2-5; D is possibly TRBD1 (5 bases). This CDR3 region has 16 residues. Germline V CDR1 and CDR2: KGHDR, SFDVKD. V was shortened by 0 bases and J by 1 base, with 11 bases between the two germline ends. This chain's CDR3 is CATSDLAGPRQETQYF. The CDR3 DNA sequence: TGTGCCACCAGTGATTTGGCAGGGCCGCGCCAAGAGACCCAGTACTTC.

V gene TRBV18 combines with J gene TRBJ2-7; TRBD1 matches at 8 bases. The CDR3 runs 12 residues. Germline CDR1 and CDR2: KGHSH and LQKENI. Trimming cost V 3 bases and J 5 bases; bases outside gene matches: 0. CDR3 amino acids: CASSPTGDEQYF. DNA of the CDR3: TGTGCCAGCTCACCGACAGGGGACGAGCAGTACTTC.

The table lists this clonotype with a few counts. The chain uses TRBV29-1 and TRBJ1-2, with D unresolved. The CDR3 spans 13 residues. Germline V gene data show CDR1 as SQVTM and CDR2 as ANQGSEA. Trimming pared 3 bases from V and 4 bases from J, leaving 12 bases between. Here the CDR3 reads CSVEGGSSYGYTF. CDR3 nucleotide sequence: TGCAGCGTTGAGGGCGGGTCTAGCTATGGCTACACCTTC. Full variable domain (remainder filled in from reference TRBV29-1 and TRBJ1-2): SAVISQKPSRDICQRGTSLTIQCQVDSQVTMMFWYRQQPGQSLTLIATANQGSEATYESGFVIDKFPISRPNLTFSTLTVSNMSPEDSSIYLCSVEGGSSYGYTFGSGTRLTVV.

V gene TRBV5-3 combines with J gene TRBJ2-1; D is uncertain. TRBV5-3 is an ORF; its function is uncertain. The V gene lost 8 bases and the J gene lost 0 bases, with 18 bases spanning the gap. This CDR3 has 16 residues. CDR3 amino acids: CASSLGLLSSYNEQFF. CDR3 nucleotide sequence: TGTGCCAGCAGCCTTGGGCTCCTGAGCTCCTACAATGAGCAGTTCTTC.

The chain combines TRBV11-2 with TRBJ1-4, with 9 bases aligning to TRBD1. The ends lost 6 bases at V and 0 bases at J; junction bases unmatched: 14. The CDR3 sequence is 19 residues long. CDR1 is SGHAT and CDR2 is FQNNGV in the germline V gene. The CDR3 bases are TGTGCCAGCAGACCCAGTCCGGGACAGGGCGACGCAACTAATGAAAAACTGTTTTTT. Translation: CASRPSPGQGDATNEKLFF. The full variable domain, rest sourced from reference TRBV11-2 and TRBJ1-4, is EAGVAQSPRYKIIEKRQSVAFWCNPISGHATLYWYQQILGQGPKLLIQFQNNGVVDDSQLPKDRFSAERLKGVDSTLKIQPAKLEDSAVYLCASRPSPGQGDATNEKLFFGSGTQLSVL.

This clonotype was picked up a small number of times. The chain couples TRBV6-2 or TRBV6-3 to TRBJ1-2, with 7 bases fitting TRBD1. J lost 6 bases, V lost 6 bases, and 10 bases had no gene match. The CDR3 sequence is 14 residues long. The germline V gene encodes CDR1 MNHEY and CDR2 SVGEGT. The CDR3 nucleotides are TGTGCCAGCAGCTTCTTAGGGGGCGCGGATGGCTACACCTTC. Amino acids: CASSFLGGADGYTF.

This rearrangement joins TRBV5-8 to TRBJ2-7; D ambiguous. CDR3 size: 14 residues. CDR1 and CDR2 from the germline V gene are SGHTS and YDEGEE. V dropped 4 bases and J dropped 9 bases, with 20 bases sitting between them. The CDR3 sequence: CASSGFLVPGRQYV. The CDR3 DNA reads as TGTGCCAGCAGCGGGTTTTTGGTGCCCGGTAGGCAGTACGTC.

This clonotype was counted ten times or more. The gene calls are TRBV4-3 and TRBJ1-1, with D possibly TRBD1 on 5 matching bases. Germline V gene data show CDR1 as LGHNA and CDR2 as YSLEER. The CDR3 runs to 14 residues. V lost 4 bases and J lost 2, with 11 bases in between. CDR3 DNA: TGCGCCAGCAGCCCTAGTGGGGGAAACACTGAAGCTTTCTTT. This translates into CASSPSGGNTEAFF.

This clonotype was observed a handful of times. The V gene is TRBV5-1, the J gene TRBJ1-4; 7 bases line up with TRBD1. The length of the CDR3 is 16 residues. Losses at the gene ends were 0 bases for V and 3 bases for J; bases not matched to a gene: 5. The germline V gene encodes CDR1 SGHRS and CDR2 YFSETQ. The CDR3 nucleotides are TGCGCCAGCAGCTTGGGAACAGGGGCGGCTAATGAAAAACTGTTTTTT. Translation gives CASSLGTGAANEKLFF.

This clonotype has more than one count but fewer than ten. This chain connects TRBV5-1 to TRBJ1-1; D unclear. Germline V gives CDR1 SGHRS, CDR2 YFSETQ. V lost 0 bases and J lost 6, with 9 bases in between. CDR3 length: 13 amino acids. The CDR3 bases are TGCGCCAGCAGCTTGGGACTGGCCGCTGAAGCTTTCTTT. Amino acid sequence: CASSLGLAAEAFF.

In this sample, this clonotype turned up a few times. V usage is TRBV5-1 and J usage is TRBJ2-3; D remains unclear. The germline V gene has CDR1 SGHRS and CDR2 YFSETQ. The CDR3 totals 16 residues. Trimming stripped 1 base from V and 0 bases from J, with 12 bases between. CDR3 region: CASSLLRAESTDTQYF. CDR3 DNA: TGCGCCAGCAGCTTGCTAAGGGCAGAAAGCACAGATACGCAGTATTTT. Drawing the rest from reference TRBV5-1 and TRBJ2-3, the complete variable domain is KAGVTQTPRYLIKTRGQQVTLSCSPISGHRSVSWYQQTPGQGLQFLFEYFSETQRNKGNFPGRFSGRQFSNSRSEMNVSTLELGDSALYLCASSLLRAESTDTQYFGPGTRLTVL.

This clonotype was recorded at least ten times. In DNA, the CDR3 is TGTGCCAGCACCCCCGGGGGTGGGGGTGAAGCTTTCTTT. This sequence encodes CASTPGGGGEAFF. The chain couples TRBV27 to TRBJ1-1; maybe TRBD1 (5 bases). V was clipped by 7 bases and J by 7 bases, with 16 bases between them. Germline assignment: CDR1 MNHEY and CDR2 SMNVEV (reference sequence). The CDR3 runs to 13 residues.

The chain employs TRBV23-1 and TRBJ2-2; 14 bases match TRBD2. TRBV23-1 carries the ORF label, with uncertain function. Trimming took 10 bases from V and 7 from J; bases not matched to a gene: 20. The CDR3 contains 19 residues. The CDR3 sequence: CAIIRPGLAGVSSGGELFF. CDR3 sequence (DNA): TGCGCCATCATACGACCGGGACTAGCGGGAGTCAGTAGTGGCGGGGAGCTGTTTTTT.

V and J are TRBV15 and TRBJ2-2; maybe TRBD1 (5 bases). From germline, CDR1 is LNHNV and CDR2 YYDKDF (reference sequence). This CDR3 comprises 16 residues. V was clipped by 3 bases and J by 5 bases, with 16 bases between them. This CDR3 is CATSSPAGHFTGELFF. Written as DNA, the CDR3 is TGTGCCACCAGCAGCCCCGCCGGACATTTTACCGGGGAGCTGTTTTTT.

The sample holds many counts of this clonotype. V is TRBV12-3 or TRBV12-4 and J is TRBJ2-5; 10 bases are shared with TRBD2. The CDR3 has 17 residues. J was trimmed by 3 bases and V by 3 bases; bases with no gene match: 10. The CDR3: CASSFYITSGEKETQYF. CDR3 in DNA: TGTGCCAGCAGTTTTTATATAACTAGCGGGGAAAAAGAGACCCAGTACTTC.

This clonotype was seen only a few times. The chain links TRBV7-9 to TRBJ2-5; TRBD2 matches at 7 bases. In germline, CDR1 is SEHNR, CDR2 FQNEAQ (reference sequence). The V gene end was trimmed by 0 bases and the J gene end by 1 base; junction bases not matched to a gene: 2. The CDR3 contains 15 residues. CDR3 sequence: CASSLAQRGQETQYF. CDR3 in DNA: TGTGCCAGCAGCTTAGCGCAGCGGGGCCAAGAGACCCAGTACTTC.

This clonotype appeared many times. The junction differs from germline at one of its ends, possibly a read error. The chain couples TRBV18 to TRBJ1-2; 7 nucleotides align to TRBD1. There are 16 residues in the CDR3. Per germline, CDR1 KGHSH and CDR2 LQKENI. In nucleotides, the CDR3 is TGTGCCAGCTCAACACCCTCGAGGGGGCTCAGCTATGGCTACACCTTC. Translating it yields CASSTPSRGLSYGYTF.

This clonotype was picked up many times. V gene TRBV7-2 combines with J gene TRBJ2-7; possibly TRBD1 for D (6 bases). V lost 1 base and J 3 bases, leaving 10 bases between the germline ends. From germline, CDR1 is SGHTA and CDR2 FQGNSA. The CDR3 extends over 14 amino acids. The CDR3 coding sequence is TGTGCCAGCAGCTTAGAAAGGGGGTACTACGAGCAGTACGTC. Its protein is CASSLERGYYEQYV.

Only a few counts were recorded for this clonotype. This chain links TRBV7-9 with TRBJ1-2; D is perhaps TRBD1 (5 bases). The germline V gene encodes CDR1 SEHNR and CDR2 FQNEAQ (reference sequence). Trimming took 5 bases from V and 3 from J, leaving 10 bases between them. The CDR3 spans 13 residues. Here the CDR3 reads CASSIQDYYGYTF. Written as DNA, the CDR3 is TGTGCCAGCAGCATACAGGATTACTATGGCTACACCTTC.

The chain uses TRBV20-1 and TRBJ2-5, with a weak D call TRBD1 (6 bases). The V end was cut by 0 bases, the J end by 5 bases, with 13 bases between. This CDR3 comprises 14 residues. Germline CDR1 and CDR2: DFQATT and SNEGSKA (reference sequence). CDR3 region: CSARDLPGVETQYF. Here the CDR3 DNA reads TGCAGTGCTAGAGATCTGCCAGGGGTGGAGACCCAGTACTTC.

This clonotype was counted a few times. This chain uses TRBV25-1 with TRBJ2-5, with TRBD2 matching 11 bases. J gave up 5 bases and V 6 bases, and 8 bases lay outside the gene matches. The CDR3 length is 15 residues. Germline values: CDR1 MGHDK, CDR2 SYGVNS. In DNA form, the CDR3 reads TGTGCCAGCAGGATTAGCGGGGGGGCCGGTGAGACCCAGTACTTC. Its translation: CASRISGGAGETQYF. Combining the CDR3 with reference TRBV25-1 and TRBJ2-5 gives the whole variable domain EADIYQTPRYLVIGTGKKITLECSQTMGHDKMYWYQQDPGMELHLIHYSYGVNSTEKGDLSSESTVSRIRTEHFPLTLESARPSHTSQYLCASRISGGAGETQYFGPGTRLLVL.